This entry lists 6 T cell receptor beta chains sequenced from one sample in a study of cytomegalovirus exposure and HLA in healthy donors. Assay used: immunoSEQ multiplex PCR; TCRdb lists only in-frame clones, some missing. The sample has about 73,000 clones, about 90% seen once. The sample comprised PBMCs. All receptors come from a woman younger than 35 in good health and CMV-seropositive.

The genes are TRBV5-5 and TRBJ2-7; a possible D gene is TRBD2 (6 bases). Germline CDR1 SGHKS, CDR2 YYEKEE (reference sequence). Trimming removed 2 bases at V and 1 base at J, with 13 bases between. The CDR3 has 15 residues. The CDR3 reads CASSFGGGRSYEQYF. The CDR3 bases are TGTGCCAGCAGCTTCGGCGGAGGGAGATCCTACGAGCAGTACTTC.

V and J are TRBV28 and TRBJ2-7, with 9 bases fitting TRBD1. The germline V gene encodes CDR1 MDHEN and CDR2 SYDVKM. CDR3 length: 15 amino acids. After removal of 6 bases from V and 4 bases from J, the junction contained 10 bases not matched to a gene. CDR3 DNA sequence: TGTGCCAGCAGCACCCAGGACAGGGGTTATTACGAGCAGTACTTC. Its translation: CASSTQDRGYYEQYF.

The chain carries TRBV7-2 and TRBJ1-6, with 9 bases that match TRBD1. CDR3 length: 17 amino acids. The germline V gene encodes CDR1 SGHTA and CDR2 FQGNSA. V shed 5 bases, J shed 5 bases, and the junction held 10 bases outside the gene matches. The DNA of the CDR3 is TGTGCCAGCAGCCGGACAGGGGTATTGTCCCATAATTCACCCCTCCACTTT. It translates to CASSRTGVLSHNSPLHF.

This clone was seen a single time. The V call is TRBV27, the J call TRBJ1-1; D is unresolved. The CDR3 loop spans 13 amino acids. The germline V gene has CDR1 MNHEY and CDR2 SMNVEV (reference sequence). Trimming left V 5 bases short and J 8 bases short, with 15 bases between. As DNA, the CDR3 is TGTGCCAGCAGTATCCGTCGGGGTCAAGAAGCTTTCTTT. Translation gives CASSIRRGQEAFF.

The rearrangement uses TRBV4-1 and TRBJ1-2; TRBD1 matches at 9 bases. CDR1 is MGHRA and CDR2 is YSYEKL in the germline V gene. The CDR3 extends over 18 amino acids. J lost 7 bases, V lost 0 bases, and 15 bases had no gene match. The CDR3 loop reads CASSQDGGPGQGASGYTF. The CDR3 region has the DNA TGCGCCAGCAGCCAAGACGGCGGACCGGGACAGGGAGCAAGTGGCTACACCTTC.

The rearrangement links TRBV30 to TRBJ1-5; no firm D call. V was pared by 2 bases and J by 4 bases, with 9 bases between. Per germline, CDR1 GTSNPN and CDR2 SVGIG (reference sequence). CDR3 length equals 13 residues. DNA for the CDR3: TGTGCCTGGAGTTTGGCGGGGAATCAGCCCCAGCATTTT. Its translation is CAWSLAGNQPQHF. The whole variable domain, filled in from reference TRBV30 and TRBJ1-5, reads SQTIHQWPATLVQPVGSPLSLECTVEGTSNPNLYWYRQAAGRGLQLLFYSVGIGQISSEVPQNLSASRPQDRQFILSSKKLLLSDSGFYLCAWSLAGNQPQHFGDGTRLSIL.